What follows describes a single TCR beta chain. No antigen is known for it. No base quality values were provided; no much bigger clone lies one nucleotide off. The library was prepared using the immunoSEQ multiplex PCR assay. As for how the authors treated the data: A statistical classification framework was developed to diagnose cytomegalovirus status using the catalog of TCR beta chain sequences. The table was pulled from immuneACCESS by TCRdb, which kept in-frame rearrangements only. Such tables lose some clones; where checked, under half of the loss comes from unresolved V genes, and the rest has no known cause. From that table come the V and J calls and clone size; the DNA was used to work out D and trimming. The sample includes 150,000 to 200,000 clones, with 70% to 90% observed a single time. Together, the top ten hold 2% to 2.5% of the sample. The CDR3 runs 14 amino acids, cysteine and phenylalanine included. The kept DNA is CDR3 alone, 42 bases in frame from the first base. The CDR1 and CDR2 encoded by the germline V gene are MNHEY and SVGAGI. V and J lose 5 bases and 3 bases, and a span of 12 bases separates them.

This record comes from a study of cytomegalovirus exposure and HLA in healthy donors (dated by TCRdb to about 2017). Looking at the study overall: A later analysis indicated that the 120 or so validation repertoires were generated on the platform also employed for the 650 to 850 repertoires of the first cohort. The study was designed to test whether signatures of past pathogen exposure could be identified by cataloging public T cell receptors. Along with the roughly 670-subject first cohort, a separate validation cohort of roughly 110 different subjects was used. High-throughput TCR immunosequencing, statistical association of individual TCRs with disease status, and machine learning were combined to predict cytomegalovirus infection status. Points the paper makes about the study in general: The classifier was reported to diagnose cytomegalovirus status with high specificity and sensitivity in both the original cohort and the validation cohort. It was suggested by the authors that the approach could potentially be generalized to other disease states and immunological phenotypes. A later analysis lacked HLA typing for the validation cohort, so it scored co-occurrence in that cohort across all 130 or so repertoires. Across donors, most TCR sequences were observed very rarely, whereas some public TCRs were present in many individuals. The study gave a list of about 170 TCR beta chains associated with cytomegalovirus. A few of the identified cytomegalovirus-associated TCR beta chains were confirmed in vitro to be specific for cytomegalovirus antigens. In a later analysis, TCRs clustered in the first cohort were found to also tend to co-occur in the roughly 120 validation repertoires, with 94% of cluster scores above 0.

The donors belonged to the validation cohort of around 110 subjects, which was separate from the approximately 700-subject first cohort. The chain is encoded by TRBV6-5 joined to TRBJ2-3; no D gene can be assigned with confidence. This clonotype originated in a man younger than 40 in good health and CMV-seropositive. Material: PBMCs. The encoded CDR3 is CASSRPEQTDTQYF. The DNA is as follows: TGTGCCAGCAGTAGGCCAGAACAGACAGATACGCAGTATTTT.